This T cell receptor (beta chain) was captured by sequencing in a study of blood T cell dynamics during melanoma immunotherapy. The wider study: Metastatic melanoma patients received first-line pembrolizumab or nivolumab plus ipilimumab.

CDR1 is SGHRS, CDR2 YFSETQ, per germline. CDR3 length: 14 amino acids. V was cut by 0 bases and J by 3 bases, with 8 bases left in between. Specified time point: week 3, after first cycle of checkpoint inhibitor. At 12 weeks after first infusion, RECIST 1.1 defined response for most patients. A fixed DNA input of roughly 0.35 ug was used per bulk PBMC sample. Using immunoSEQ multiplex PCR, the repertoire was profiled, and TCRdb retains in-frame clones only, with some absent. The sample consists of approximately 29,000 clones, 75% to 90% of them appearing once. The chain employs TRBV5-1 and TRBJ2-3; the D is unclear. Sequenced here: blood, sampled from a patient treated with checkpoint blockade. This TCR was sampled from a human donor with melanoma. The CDR3 bases are TGCGCCAGCAGCTTGGCGGCAGCTACAGATACGCAGTATTTT. Translating it yields CASSLAAATDTQYF. Supplemented by reference TRBV5-1 and TRBJ2-3, the full variable domain reads KAGVTQTPRYLIKTRGQQVTLSCSPISGHRSVSWYQQTPGQGLQFLFEYFSETQRNKGNFPGRFSGRQFSNSRSEMNVSTLELGDSALYLCASSLAAATDTQYFGPGTRLTVL.